This entry concerns a single T cell receptor (beta chain). The data stem from a study of PD-1 blockade in classical Hodgkin lymphoma. Trimming at V came to 5 bases and at J to 4 bases, leaving 7 bases not matched to a gene. Germline CDR1 reads MNHEY; CDR2 reads SMNVEV (reference sequence). The CDR3 contains 14 residues. Profiled with immunoSEQ multiplex PCR; TCRdb holds only in-frame clones, not every one. The repertoire has approximately 79,000 clones, about 93% of them found once; the top ten carry under 3%. Relapses following autologous stem cell transplantation were seen in all patients, with brentuximab vedotin exposure varying.

The source of this sequence is a human donor with classical Hodgkin lymphoma. Sequenced material: peripheral blood mononuclear cells (PBMCs), taken before the second cycle of nivolumab. The gene calls are TRBV27 and TRBJ2-7; 8 positions agree with TRBD2. CDR3 protein: CASSASGGAYEQYF. The CDR3, as DNA: TGTGCCAGCAGTGCCTCCGGGGGGGCTTACGAGCAGTACTTC.